The 23 T cell receptor beta chains listed next were all sequenced from one sample in a study of blood T cell repertoires in COVID-19. Only in-frame clones appear in the TCRdb table, and some are missing; sequencing was by immunoSEQ multiplex PCR. This table has 150,000 to 200,000 clones, approximately 90% appearing once. The sequenced sample was peripheral blood. The receptors were sampled from a human donor in a cohort sampled during active COVID-19.

This clone was recorded only once. This chain joins TRBV29-1 and TRBJ2-4; possible D gene TRBD1, 7 bases. Per the germline V gene, CDR1 is SQVTM and CDR2 is ANQGSEA. V dropped 6 bases and J dropped 0 bases, with 15 bases sitting between them. This CDR3 comprises 15 residues. The CDR3 protein is CSVLQGTLAKNIQYF. The CDR3 DNA follows: TGCAGCGTACTACAGGGGACTCTAGCCAAAAACATTCAGTACTTC. The variable domain in full, completed from reference TRBV29-1 and TRBJ2-4, reads SAVISQKPSRDICQRGTSLTIQCQVDSQVTMMFWYRQQPGQSLTLIATANQGSEATYESGFVIDKFPISRPNLTFSTLTVSNMSPEDSSIYLCSVLQGTLAKNIQYFGAGTRLSVL.

The chain employs TRBV5-4 and TRBJ2-3, with 13 bases lining up with TRBD2. After removal of 7 bases from V and 3 bases from J, the junction contained 8 bases not matched to a gene. Germline CDR1 and CDR2: SGHNT and YYREEE (reference sequence). CDR3 length: 16 residues. CDR3 DNA sequence: TGTGCCAGCTCCATGACTAGCGGGGGGTTAACAGATACGCAGTATTTT. Protein sequence: CASSMTSGGLTDTQYF.

The chain recombines TRBV3-1 (or the pseudogene TRBV3-2) with TRBJ2-2; 7 nucleotides match TRBD1. The CDR3 runs to 15 residues. Germline CDR1 and CDR2: LGHDT and YNNKEL (reference sequence). V was clipped by 4 bases and J by 4 bases; unmatched bases: 6. The CDR3 protein is CASSRGTVSTGELFF. Here the CDR3 DNA reads TGTGCCAGCAGCCGTGGGACAGTGAGCACCGGGGAGCTGTTTTTT.

The rearrangement uses TRBV27 and TRBJ1-4; perhaps TRBD1 as D (6 bases). CDR3 length: 14 amino acids. Germline assignment: CDR1 MNHEY and CDR2 SMNVEV (reference sequence). V was shortened by 6 bases and J by 7 bases, with 15 bases between the two germline ends. The CDR3 sequence: CASRSRGEGEKLFF. The CDR3 DNA follows: TGTGCCAGCAGATCGAGGGGGGAGGGTGAAAAACTGTTTTTT. Full variable domain (rest looked up from reference TRBV27 and TRBJ1-4): EAQVTQNPRYLITVTGKKLTVTCSQNMNHEYMSWYRQDPGLGLRQIYYSMNVEVTDKGDVPEGYKVSRKEKRNFPLILESPSPNQTSLYFCASRSRGEGEKLFFGSGTQLSVL.

The chain joins TRBV9 to TRBJ2-3; 7 positions agree with TRBD1. With 3 bases clipped from V and 0 bases from J, the junction kept 7 bases outside the gene matches. Per germline, CDR1 SGDLS and CDR2 YYNGEE. The CDR3 contains 16 residues. This CDR3 is CASSGTGTASTDTQYF. The CDR3 DNA follows: TGTGCCAGCAGCGGAACCGGGACAGCTAGCACAGATACGCAGTATTTT.

The CDR3 reads CASSLIGTSVSSDEQFF. The CDR3 DNA is TGCGCCAGCAGCTTGATCGGGACTAGCGTCAGCAGTGATGAGCAGTTCTTC. The chain carries TRBV5-1 and TRBJ2-1; 10 nucleotides line up with TRBD2. The CDR3 contains 17 residues. V trimming: 1 base; J trimming: 8 bases; junction bases outside the gene matches: 12. Germline V CDR1 and CDR2: SGHRS, YFSETQ. The full variable domain, rest sourced from reference TRBV5-1 and TRBJ2-1, is KAGVTQTPRYLIKTRGQQVTLSCSPISGHRSVSWYQQTPGQGLQFLFEYFSETQRNKGNFPGRFSGRQFSNSRSEMNVSTLELGDSALYLCASSLIGTSVSSDEQFFGPGTRLTVL.

The chain recombines TRBV29-1 with TRBJ1-1; no clear D gene. CDR3 length equals 10 residues. Germline CDR1 reads SQVTM; CDR2 reads ANQGSEA. V dropped 8 bases and J dropped 5 bases, with 9 bases sitting between them. DNA for the CDR3: TGCAGCTCCTACCGGACTGAAGCTTTCTTT. It translates to CSSYRTEAFF.

The CDR3 here is CASTATSGGNFEQFF. In DNA form, the CDR3 reads TGTGCCAGCACCGCGACTAGCGGGGGGAACTTTGAGCAGTTCTTC. The chain links TRBV6-5 to TRBJ2-1; 13 positions match TRBD2. CDR3 length equals 15 residues. The germline CDR1 and CDR2 sequences are MNHEY and SVGAGI. J gave up 9 bases and V 7 bases, and 9 bases lay outside the gene matches.

J is TRBJ2-3 and V is TRBV4-1; 9 bases agree with TRBD2. After removal of 1 base from V and 4 bases from J, the junction contained 3 bases not matched to a gene. CDR1 MGHRA and CDR2 YSYEKL come from the germline V gene. There are 15 residues in the CDR3. The CDR3 DNA sequence: TGCGCCAGCAGCCAAGGCGGGGGGGCCCCAGATACGCAGTATTTT. Its protein is CASSQGGGAPDTQYF.

The chain carries TRBV28 and TRBJ2-7, with 14 bases aligning to TRBD2. This CDR3 has 15 amino acids. V trimming: 7 bases; J trimming: 6 bases; junction bases outside the gene matches: 8. CDR1 MDHEN and CDR2 SYDVKM come from the germline V gene. CDR3 sequence (DNA): TGTGCCAGCACTAAAGGGACTAGCGGGAGTCGCGAGCAGTACTTC. Its protein product is CASTKGTSGSREQYF.

This chain links TRBV29-1 with TRBJ2-3; D not resolved. The V gene's germline CDR1 is SQVTM and CDR2 ANQGSEA. This CDR3 is 12 amino acids long. Trimming pared 3 bases from V and 6 bases from J, leaving 10 bases between. The DNA of the CDR3 is TGCAGCGTTGATACGGGTCTGGATACGCAGTATTTT. Protein: CSVDTGLDTQYF.

The chain employs TRBV18 and TRBJ1-3; 8 bases map to TRBD1. Trimming at V came to 2 bases and at J to 1 base, leaving 7 bases not matched to a gene. Germline CDR1 KGHSH, CDR2 LQKENI. This CDR3 has 17 residues. The CDR3 DNA is TGTGCCAGCTCACCAGTGACAGGGGAAGGATCTGGAAACACCATATATTTT. As protein: CASSPVTGEGSGNTIYF.

This sequence joins TRBV27 and TRBJ2-3; no definite D call. The germline CDR1 and CDR2 sequences are MNHEY and SMNVEV (reference sequence). Trimming removed 1 base at V and 2 bases at J, with 7 bases between. The CDR3 has 14 residues. Written as DNA, the CDR3 is TGTGCCAGCAGTTTATTTAGTCTCACAGATACGCAGTATTTT. It translates to CASSLFSLTDTQYF.

The chain uses TRBV3-1 (or the pseudogene TRBV3-2) and TRBJ2-3; 8 bases align to TRBD2. CDR3 length equals 17 residues. V was clipped by 0 bases and J by 2 bases; unmatched bases: 7. CDR1 is LGHDT and CDR2 is YNNKEL in the germline V gene (reference sequence). The CDR3 region is CASSQERLAGYTDTQYF. CDR3 coding DNA: TGTGCCAGCAGCCAAGAAAGGCTAGCGGGTTACACAGATACGCAGTATTTT.

V gene TRBV5-4 combines with J gene TRBJ1-1; D uncertain. The V gene's germline CDR1 is SGHNT and CDR2 YYREEE (reference sequence). Between the trimmed V and J ends, which lost 4 bases and 2 bases, there was a span of 15 bases. The CDR3 is 15 residues long. The CDR3 sequence: CASSRPDSTNTEAFF. The CDR3 DNA follows: TGTGCCAGCAGCCGGCCGGACTCGACAAACACTGAAGCTTTCTTT.

This clone has just one count. This chain links TRBV7-2 with TRBJ1-5, with 7 bases lining up with TRBD1. The length of the CDR3 is 14 residues. Germline V CDR1 and CDR2: SGHTA, FQGNSA. J lost 5 bases, V lost 5 bases, and 6 bases had no gene match. The CDR3 bases are TGTGCCAGCAGCCCCAGACAGGGCCATCAGCCCCAGCATTTT. Protein: CASSPRQGHQPQHF.

Comment on this clone: Other nucleotide sequences in the sample specify the same CDR3. The rearrangement links TRBV27 to TRBJ2-1; a weak D match, TRBD2 (6 bases). Germline V gives CDR1 MNHEY, CDR2 SMNVEV (reference sequence). With 5 bases removed from V and 1 base from J, the gap between germline ends came to 12 bases. This CDR3 region has 15 residues. The CDR3 spells CASSLGLNSYNEQFF. Written as DNA, the CDR3 is TGTGCCAGCAGTCTGGGACTGAATTCCTACAATGAGCAGTTCTTC.

The rearrangement joins TRBV12-5 to TRBJ2-3, with 12 nucleotides matching TRBD2. The trim removed 6 bases at V and 0 bases at J, leaving 13 bases unmatched. The V gene's germline CDR1 is LGHNT and CDR2 FRNRAP. This CDR3 region has 19 residues. The CDR3 bases are TGTGCTAGTGGAAGGACTAGCGGGACTTATGGTGCTAGCACAGATACGCAGTATTTT. It translates to CASGRTSGTYGASTDTQYF. The complete variable domain, with remaining parts taken from reference TRBV12-5 and TRBJ2-3, reads DARVTQTPRHKVTEMGQEVTMRCQPILGHNTVFWYRQTMMQGLELLAYFRNRAPLDDSGMPKDRFSAEMPDATLATLKIQPSEPRDSAVYFCASGRTSGTYGASTDTQYFGPGTRLTVL.

The chain couples TRBV12-5 to TRBJ2-7; maybe TRBD2 (5 bases). Trimming pared 5 bases from V and 3 bases from J, leaving 11 bases between. Germline V gives CDR1 LGHNT, CDR2 FRNRAP. The CDR3 runs 13 residues. CDR3 loop: CASGLGDLYEQYF. CDR3 coding DNA: TGTGCTAGTGGTCTCGGGGATCTCTACGAGCAGTACTTC.

The chain is built from TRBV27 and TRBJ2-7, with TRBD2 matching over 10 bases. After removal of 2 bases from V and 7 bases from J, the junction contained 8 bases not matched to a gene. Germline CDR1 is MNHEY and CDR2 is SMNVEV (reference sequence). The CDR3 loop spans 15 amino acids. CDR3: CASSLGSSGGLEQYF. CDR3 in DNA: TGTGCCAGCAGTTTAGGCTCTAGCGGGGGTTTAGAGCAGTACTTC.

V and J are TRBV10-3 and TRBJ2-5; 8 bases agree with TRBD1. This CDR3 has 14 amino acids. V lost 6 bases to trimming and J lost 4 bases; unmatched junction nucleotides: 7. Germline CDR1 is ENHRY and CDR2 is SYGVKD. The CDR3 nucleotides are TGTGCCATCAGCGGACAGGGTGGAGGAGAGACCCAGTACTTC. Encoded protein: CAISGQGGGETQYF.

This clone occurred once. The V gene is TRBV3-1 (or the pseudogene TRBV3-2), the J gene TRBJ2-7, with 7 bases aligning to TRBD2. V lost 0 bases and J lost 6; bases outside the gene matches: 14. Germline V gene lookup returns CDR1 LGHDT and CDR2 YNNKEL (reference sequence). The CDR3 runs 17 residues. The chain's CDR3 is CASSQDSRGGPPSEQYF. CDR3 nucleotides: TGTGCCAGCAGCCAAGATTCTAGGGGAGGGCCACCCAGCGAGCAGTACTTC.

In DNA form, the CDR3 reads TGTGCCAGCCATCTCTCCGGGACAGGGATCTCGCCCCAGTACTTC. Translated: CASHLSGTGISPQYF. The chain uses TRBV6-5 and TRBJ2-5, with 9 bases aligning to TRBD1. V was clipped by 8 bases and J by 9 bases; unmatched bases: 16. CDR3 length: 15 residues. Per germline, CDR1 MNHEY and CDR2 SVGAGI.